One sample yielded the 22 T cell receptor beta chains listed below, sequenced in a study of CD8+ T cells in alopecia areata. After isolation, RNA underwent reverse transcription to generate cDNA as the sequencing template. Using immunoSEQ multiplex PCR, the repertoire was profiled, and TCRdb retains in-frame clones only, with some absent. In the table there are approximately 98,000 clones, 59% of which are singletons. The sequenced sample consisted of CD8+ T cells sorted from blood. The receptors were gathered from a human donor in good health.

This clone was detected a few times. The chain recombines TRBV9 with TRBJ2-1; 15 nucleotides align to TRBD2. Germline V CDR1 and CDR2: SGDLS, YYNGEE. The CDR3 has 17 amino acids. Trimming removed 2 bases from V and 3 bases from J; junction bases left unmatched: 3. This CDR3 is CASSVGTSGGNYNEQFF. The CDR3 nucleotides are TGTGCCAGCAGCGTCGGGACTAGCGGGGGGAACTACAATGAGCAGTTCTTC. The full variable domain, its missing parts supplied by reference TRBV9 and TRBJ2-1, is DSGVTQTPKHLITATGQRVTLRCSPRSGDLSVYWYQQSLDQGLQFLIQYYNGEERAKGNILERFSAQQFPDLHSELNLSSLELGDSALYFCASSVGTSGGNYNEQFFGPGTRLTVL.

The count of this clone is one. The chain uses TRBV29-1 and TRBJ2-2, with D possibly being TRBD1 or TRBD2 (5 bases each). The CDR3 is made up of 16 amino acids. Trimming removed 2 bases from V and 0 bases from J, with 13 bases in between. Germline V gene sequence: CDR1 SQVTM, CDR2 ANQGSEA. CDR3 in amino acids: CSVELGVVSNTGELFF. Here the CDR3 DNA reads TGCAGCGTTGAATTGGGGGTAGTATCGAACACCGGGGAGCTGTTTTTT.

V usage is TRBV25-1 and J usage is TRBJ2-2; the D gene is possibly TRBD1 (6 bases). From germline, CDR1 is MGHDK and CDR2 SYGVNS. Trimming left V 8 bases short and J 2 bases short, with 24 bases between. This CDR3 region has 18 residues. The chain's CDR3 is CASGGWDKEVLNTGELFF. The DNA of the CDR3 is TGTGCCAGCGGCGGCTGGGACAAGGAAGTTCTTAACACCGGGGAGCTGTTTTTT.

The CDR3 region has the DNA TGTGCCAGCAGTTTTGAGGGAAACCGGGAGACCCAGTACTTC. It codes for CASSFEGNRETQYF. This chain joins TRBV28 and TRBJ2-5; D is perhaps TRBD2 (5 bases). The germline V gene encodes CDR1 MDHEN and CDR2 SYDVKM. V was trimmed by 3 bases and J by 5 bases, leaving 13 bases between them. There are 14 residues in the CDR3.

V usage is TRBV28 and J usage is TRBJ2-7; the D gene could be TRBD1 or TRBD2 (5 bases each). The CDR3 is 14 amino acids. The germline V gene encodes CDR1 MDHEN and CDR2 SYDVKM. Trimming left V 8 bases short and J 0 bases short, with 14 bases between. The DNA for the CDR3 is TGTGCCAGCCGCCGGGACCTAAGCTCCTACGAGCAGTACTTC. This translates into CASRRDLSSYEQYF.

The chain couples TRBV4-3 to TRBJ1-2, with TRBD1 as a possible D gene (5 bases). V shed 3 bases and J shed 4 bases, with 15 bases lying between them. This CDR3 has 15 amino acids. Germline V CDR1 and CDR2: LGHNA, YSLEER. The CDR3 reads CASSHIVAGIYGYTF. For the CDR3, the DNA is TGCGCCAGCAGCCATATCGTAGCAGGGATCTATGGCTACACCTTC.

This clone showed up just a few times. The genes are TRBV29-1 and TRBJ2-7; 7 bases are shared with TRBD1. The CDR3 runs 16 residues. Losses at the gene ends were 3 bases for V and 5 bases for J; bases not matched to a gene: 16. Germline-derived CDR1 and CDR2 are SQVTM and ANQGSEA. CDR3 nucleotide sequence: TGCAGCGTTGAGACTACAGGGGATACTTTTTCCCACGAGCAGTACTTC. Its protein is CSVETTGDTFSHEQYF.

The sample holds many counts of this clone. Other DNA sequences from this sample encode an identical CDR3 as well. This rearrangement joins TRBV7-9 to TRBJ1-1, with D maybe TRBD1 (5 bases). CDR3 size: 14 residues. The ends were cut back, 5 bases at V and 1 base at J, with 11 bases in the middle. Germline CDR1 and CDR2: SEHNR and FQNEAQ (reference sequence). CDR3 protein: CASSPGQTNTEAFF. CDR3 bases: TGTGCCAGCAGCCCGGGGCAGACGAACACTGAAGCTTTCTTT.

The J gene is TRBJ1-2, the V gene TRBV4-3; D not resolved. The V gene lost 2 bases and the J gene lost 1 base, with 8 bases spanning the gap. This CDR3 is 14 amino acids long. Germline V gene data show CDR1 as LGHNA and CDR2 as YSLEER. The CDR3 DNA reads TGCGCCAGCAGCCAAAGTCGAGTTAACTATGGCTACACCTTC. This translates into CASSQSRVNYGYTF.

This clone has just a few counts. This chain links TRBV10-3 with TRBJ2-7; D might be TRBD1 (5 bases). This CDR3 is 15 amino acids long. Trimming removed 4 bases at V and 0 bases at J, with 13 bases between. The germline V gene encodes CDR1 ENHRY and CDR2 SYGVKD. Written as DNA, the CDR3 is TGTGCCATCAGTGGTCCCAGGGTTAGCTCCTACGAGCAGTACTTC. Translating it yields CAISGPRVSSYEQYF.

The rearrangement links TRBV7-2 to TRBJ1-6, with D possibly TRBD1 on 5 matching bases. V lost 2 bases, J lost 9 bases, and 11 bases lay in between. The CDR3 runs 14 residues. Per the germline V gene, CDR1 is SGHTA and CDR2 is FQGNSA. The CDR3 here is CASSLPGRLSPLHF. CDR3 nucleotides: TGTGCCAGCAGCTTACCGGGACGTCTTTCACCCCTCCACTTT.

The chain couples TRBV15 to TRBJ1-2; maybe TRBD1 (5 bases). Trimming removed 0 bases from V and 7 bases from J, with 15 bases in between. CDR1 and CDR2 (germline): LNHNV, YYDKDF (reference sequence). The CDR3 consists of 15 residues. The CDR3 coding sequence is TGTGCCACCAGCAGAGATTTGGGCGGGGCAAGTGGCTACACCTTC. Translated, it gives CATSRDLGGASGYTF.

The chain recombines TRBV14 with TRBJ2-7, with TRBD2 matching 10 bases. The germline gives CDR1 SGHDN, CDR2 FVKESK. The CDR3 length is 15 residues. V shed 6 bases, J shed 0 bases, and the junction held 5 bases outside the gene matches. CDR3 bases: TGTGCCAGCAGTCATTGGACTAGCGGCTCCTACGAGCAGTACTTC. It encodes CASSHWTSGSYEQYF. Complete variable domain (other parts from reference TRBV14 and TRBJ2-7): EAGVTQFPSHSVIEKGQTVTLRCDPISGHDNLYWYRRVMGKEIKFLLHFVKESKQDESGMPNNRFLAERTGGTYSTLKVQPAELEDSGVYFCASSHWTSGSYEQYFGPGTRLTVT.

V usage is TRBV29-1 and J usage is TRBJ2-1, with 11 nucleotides matching TRBD1. This CDR3 spans 16 amino acids. Unmatched junction bases numbered 5, after V lost 0 bases and J lost 4 bases. The V gene's germline CDR1 is SQVTM and CDR2 ANQGSEA. The CDR3 sequence: CSVEDSDRGQYNEQFF. CDR3 in DNA: TGCAGCGTTGAAGACTCGGACAGGGGGCAATACAATGAGCAGTTCTTC.

The chain carries TRBV20-1 and TRBJ1-1; no clear D gene. V was shortened by 2 bases and J by 11 bases, with 12 bases between the two germline ends. This CDR3 spans 11 amino acids. The germline gives CDR1 DFQATT, CDR2 SNEGSKA (reference sequence). CDR3 DNA sequence: TGCAGTGCTAGATCTTTACGGGATGCTTTCTTT. Translated, it gives CSARSLRDAFF.

J is TRBJ2-1 and V is TRBV30; 8 bases match TRBD2. V gave up 3 bases and J gave up 8 bases; unmatched junction bases: 6. From germline, CDR1 is GTSNPN and CDR2 SVGIG (reference sequence). The CDR3 sequence is 13 residues long. The CDR3 is CAWSSGGRYEQFF. CDR3 nucleotides: TGTGCCTGGAGCTCGGGGGGGCGGTATGAGCAGTTCTTC.

This chain joins TRBV2 and TRBJ2-1; 12 bases are shared with TRBD1. The V and J ends lost 3 bases and 0 bases, in that order; junction bases with no gene match: 6. The CDR3 totals 18 residues. The germline CDR1 and CDR2 sequences are SNHLY and FYNNEI. The CDR3 sequence: CASSDGTGGRSSYNEQFF. The DNA of the CDR3 is TGTGCCAGCAGTGATGGGACAGGGGGCCGGAGCTCCTACAATGAGCAGTTCTTC.

The V call is TRBV7-9, the J call TRBJ1-1, with D unresolved. Trimming took off 5 bases at V and 4 bases at J, with 11 bases between the two ends. The germline V gene encodes CDR1 SEHNR and CDR2 FQNEAQ (reference sequence). The CDR3 has 13 amino acids. The CDR3 here is CASSPLSVTEAFF. The DNA of the CDR3 is TGTGCCAGCAGCCCACTGAGCGTCACTGAAGCTTTCTTT.

This rearrangement joins TRBV7-8 to TRBJ2-5; the match to TRBD2 covers 10 bases. This CDR3 has 18 amino acids. J gave up 0 bases and V 1 base, and 8 bases lay outside the gene matches. The germline gives CDR1 SGHVS, CDR2 FQNEAQ. CDR3 in amino acids: CASSLERLAGDHQETQYF. Written as DNA, the CDR3 is TGTGCCAGCAGCTTAGAGAGGCTAGCGGGGGACCACCAAGAGACCCAGTACTTC.

V and J are TRBV5-5 and TRBJ1-1; tentative D call: TRBD1 (5 bases). The CDR3 spans 15 residues. V was shortened by 0 bases and J by 1 base, with 10 bases between the two germline ends. The germline CDR1 and CDR2 sequences are SGHKS and YYEKEE (reference sequence). The CDR3 DNA reads TGTGCCAGCAGCTTGGCAGGGCAGAAGAACACTGAAGCTTTCTTT. Protein: CASSLAGQKNTEAFF.

The chain links TRBV6-6 to TRBJ1-2; D perhaps matches TRBD1 (5 bases). The germline gives CDR1 MNHNY, CDR2 SVGAGI (reference sequence). The CDR3 has 15 amino acids. The ends were cut back, 2 bases at V and 4 bases at J, with 14 bases in the middle. The CDR3 coding sequence is TGTGCCAGCAGTTACCCCACTCCGGGACGCTATGGCTACACCTTC. Protein sequence: CASSYPTPGRYGYTF.

This chain joins TRBV13 and TRBJ1-1; TRBD1 aligns across 7 bases. CDR1 PRHDT and CDR2 FYEKMQ come from the germline V gene (reference sequence). V dropped 0 bases and J dropped 6; count of bases not matched to a gene: 4. This CDR3 is 14 amino acids long. CDR3 nucleotide sequence: TGTGCCAGCAGCTTAGGGACAGGGAGGGCTGAAGCTTTCTTT. Protein product: CASSLGTGRAEAFF.